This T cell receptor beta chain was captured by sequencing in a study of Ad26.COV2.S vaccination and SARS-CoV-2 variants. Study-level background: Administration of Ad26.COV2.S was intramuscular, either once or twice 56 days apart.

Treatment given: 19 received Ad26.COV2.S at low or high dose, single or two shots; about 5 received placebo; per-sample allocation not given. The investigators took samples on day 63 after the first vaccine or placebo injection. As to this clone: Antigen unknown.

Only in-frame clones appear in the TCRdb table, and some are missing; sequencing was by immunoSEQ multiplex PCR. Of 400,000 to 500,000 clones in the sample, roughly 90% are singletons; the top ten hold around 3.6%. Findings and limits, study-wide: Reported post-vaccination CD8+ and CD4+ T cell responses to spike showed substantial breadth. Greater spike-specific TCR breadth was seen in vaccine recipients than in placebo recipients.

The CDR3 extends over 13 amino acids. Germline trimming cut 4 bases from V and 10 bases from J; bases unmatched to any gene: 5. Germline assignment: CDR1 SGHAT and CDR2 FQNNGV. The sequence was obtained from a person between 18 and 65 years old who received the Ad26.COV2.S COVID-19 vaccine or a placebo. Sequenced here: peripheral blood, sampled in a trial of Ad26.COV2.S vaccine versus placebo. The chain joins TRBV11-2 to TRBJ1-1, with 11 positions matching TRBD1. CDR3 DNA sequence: TGTGCCAGCAGCTACGGACAGGGGGCTCTAGCTTTCTTT. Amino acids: CASSYGQGALAFF.